This is a list of T cell receptor beta chains from one sample in a study of T cell responses to AZD1222 COVID-19 vaccine. Clones were sequenced by immunoSEQ multiplex PCR, and TCRdb holds only the in-frame ones, with some missing. The data show roughly 100,000 clones, 80% to 95% seen once. Sample: peripheral blood, taken on day 0 of AZD1222 vaccination. The source is an adult in good health. Both conserved end residues are part of each CDR3. The order of the fields is V gene, D gene, J gene, clone size, CDR3 DNA, CDR3 protein. The D gene is left open where the match is weak. Not all rows give a size; the values are once, few, many and, for expanded clones, a class.

TRBV10-3	TRBD1	TRBJ1-5	-	TGTGCCATCAGTGAAATGGGACAGGGGAGCAATCAGCCCCAGCATTTT	CAISEMGQGSNQPQHF
TRBV5-5	TRBD2	TRBJ2-3	-	TGTGCCAGCAGCTCTAGCGGGGGGGCGACAGATACGCAGTATTTT	CASSSSGGATDTQYF
TRBV29-1	-	TRBJ1-6	few	TGCAGCGTTGCGTCTCAGGAAGGTTCACCCCTCCACTTT	CSVASQEGSPLHF
TRBV19	-	TRBJ1-1	-	TGTGCCAGTAGTATAGGTGCACGAATGAACACTGAAGCTTTCTTT	CASSIGARMNTEAFF
TRBV2	-	TRBJ1-5	-	TGTGCCAGCAGTGGAGGGAGTACAGGAGATCAGCCCCAGCATTTT	CASSGGSTGDQPQHF
TRBV9	-	TRBJ1-2	-	TGTGCCAGCAGCGGGACAGCCAACTATGGCTACACCTTC	CASSGTANYGYTF
TRBV18	-	TRBJ2-5	-	TGTGCCAGCTCACCACCGGGAGCCCCTGAGACCCAGTACTTC	CASSPPGAPETQYF
TRBV9	TRBD1	TRBJ1-6	-	TGTGCCAGCAGCCCCAGGGGGAGCTCCTATAATTCACCCCTCCACTTT	CASSPRGSSYNSPLHF
TRBV30	TRBD1	TRBJ1-3	once	TGTGCCTGGAGACAGACCGGGACAGGGCATGGAAACACCATATATTTT	CAWRQTGTGHGNTIYF
TRBV12-3/TRBV12-4	TRBD1	TRBJ2-3	-	TGTGCCAGCAGTCCCCGGGACAGGGATACGCAGTATTTT	CASSPRDRDTQYF
TRBV27	-	TRBJ2-3	-	TGTGCCAGCAGTTCACAAGCGGGCCGCACAGATACGCAGTATTTT	CASSSQAGRTDTQYF
TRBV14	-	TRBJ1-2	-	TGTGCCAGCAGCCAAGATCTGGCGGGGGACACTAATGGCTACACCTTC	CASSQDLAGDTNGYTF
TRBV7-6	-	TRBJ1-2	-	TGTGCCAGCAGCCCCGGGGGGGGCAGGTCTAACTATGGCTACACCTTC	CASSPGGGRSNYGYTF
TRBV20-1	-	TRBJ2-1	-	TGCAGTGCTAGTGGAGTGAACAATGAGCAGTTCTTC	CSASGVNNEQFF
TRBV10-3	-	TRBJ1-1	-	TGTGCCATCAGTGAGTCGCATACAGGGTATGCTTTCTTT	CAISESHTGYAFF
TRBV30	-	TRBJ1-1	-	TGTGCCTGGAGTGTAGGGGGGCCGGGCCTAGGAGCTTTCTTT	CAWSVGGPGLGAFF
TRBV19	-	TRBJ2-2	-	TGTGCCAGTAGTATTCAGGCCCCGGGATCGAACACCGGGGAGCTGTTTTTT	CASSIQAPGSNTGELFF
TRBV2	-	TRBJ2-3	few	TGTGCCAGGGGGGGATTAGCGCGGACAGATACGCAGTATTTT	CARGGLARTDTQYF
TRBV7-8	TRBD1	TRBJ1-2	-	TGTGCCAGCAGCTTAGACGCAGGGGGGACCCTTGATGGCTACACCTTC	CASSLDAGGTLDGYTF
TRBV11-3	-	TRBJ1-3	-	TGTGCCAGCAGCGGGCGGCGCATTTTCTCTGGAAACACCATATATTTT	CASSGRRIFSGNTIYF
TRBV6-2/TRBV6-3	TRBD2	TRBJ2-1	once	TGTGCCAGCAGCCAGGGGCTAGCGGGATCCTACAATGAGCAGTTCTTC	CASSQGLAGSYNEQFF
TRBV19	-	TRBJ1-6	-	TGTGCCAGTAGTGTACGAGATTCACCCCTCCACTTT	CASSVRDSPLHF
TRBV6-2/TRBV6-3	TRBD2	TRBJ2-5	-	TGTGCCAGCAGTTGGGGGGGTCAAGAGACCCAGTACTTC	CASSWGGQETQYF
TRBV14	-	TRBJ1-5	once	TGTGCCAGCAGCCAAGAGCCAGGGACCAGCAATCAGCCCCAGCATTTT	CASSQEPGTSNQPQHF
TRBV11-2	-	TRBJ2-2	-	TGTGCCAGCAGCAGCCCCCGACTAGGGTCCGGGGAGCTGTTTTTT	CASSSPRLGSGELFF
TRBV6-5	TRBD1	TRBJ1-2	-	TGTGCCAGCAGCCAAGACAGGGACTATGGCTACACCTTC	CASSQDRDYGYTF
TRBV2	-	TRBJ1-5	-	TGTGCCAGTGCCGGGCAGGGCGCTCAGCCCCAGCATTTT	CASAGQGAQPQHF
TRBV7-7	TRBD2	TRBJ2-5	-	TGTGCCAGCAGCTTGGGTGCTAGCGGGGGGGCGTTGGAGACCCAGTACTTC	CASSLGASGGALETQYF
TRBV19	-	TRBJ1-2	-	TGTGCCAGTACTCGGGAGCTGAACTATGGCTACACCTTC	CASTRELNYGYTF
TRBV7-8	-	TRBJ1-3	-	TGTGCCAGCAGCTTAGGATGGGCGGGGGACGGAAACACCATATATTTT	CASSLGWAGDGNTIYF
TRBV7-8	TRBD2	TRBJ2-1	once	TGTGCCAGCAGCCCGGTAGGATCGGGAGGGCTTTACAATGAGCAGTTCTTC	CASSPVGSGGLYNEQFF
TRBV20-1	-	TRBJ1-5	-	TGCAGTGCCTCCGGGGGACCCCAGCATTTT	CSASGGPQHF
TRBV9	-	TRBJ1-5	-	TGTGCCAGCAGCGTCGAACCAGGGTTAAATCAGCCCCAGCATTTT	CASSVEPGLNQPQHF
TRBV5-1	-	TRBJ2-1	-	TGCGCCAGCAGCCGGGACGTGCGCAATGAGCAGTTCTTC	CASSRDVRNEQFF
TRBV19	TRBD1	TRBJ1-5	-	TGTGCCAGTAGTCGGGACAGCATTCAGCAGGTTCAGCCCCAGCATTTT	CASSRDSIQQVQPQHF
TRBV29-1	TRBD1	TRBJ2-1	few	TGCAGCGTTGAAGATGGAAAGGGGGCGTCTAGTGAGCAGTTCTTC	CSVEDGKGASSEQFF
TRBV7-8	-	TRBJ1-1	-	TGTGCCAGCAGCTTATTAACAGGGTCGACTGAAGCTTTCTTT	CASSLLTGSTEAFF
TRBV7-2	-	TRBJ1-5	-	TGTGCCAGCAGCTTTGAGGACAGACCCAATCAGCCCCAGCATTTT	CASSFEDRPNQPQHF
TRBV11-2	TRBD1	TRBJ1-3	-	TGTGCCAGCAGAGCGGGACAGGGGATGAACACCATATATTTT	CASRAGQGMNTIYF
TRBV27	TRBD2	TRBJ2-2	-	TGTGCCAGCAGTCTAGCGGTCACCGGGGAGCTGTTTTTT	CASSLAVTGELFF
TRBV19	-	TRBJ1-5	-	TGTGCCAGCTGGGGCATGGGGGGGCGCAATCAGCCCCAGCATTTT	CASWGMGGRNQPQHF
TRBV6-1	-	TRBJ1-1	few	TGTGCCAGCAGTCTTCAGGGATTCTCTGAAGCTTTCTTT	CASSLQGFSEAFF
TRBV18	TRBD2	TRBJ2-7	-	TGTGCCAGCTCCGAGGGAGCGGGGGCCCCCTACGAGCAGTACTTC	CASSEGAGAPYEQYF
TRBV15	TRBD1	TRBJ1-5	-	TGTGCCACCAGCAGAGCCTCAATAACCGGGACAGGGGGCGGACGTCAGCCCCAGCATTTT	CATSRASITGTGGGRQPQHF
TRBV4-1	-	TRBJ2-7	-	TGCGCCAGCAGCCAAGCCCCTGCATTGTACGAGCAGTACTTC	CASSQAPALYEQYF
TRBV11-3	-	TRBJ2-7	-	TGTGCCAGCAGCTTAGGCGTCGAGGAGCAGTACTTC	CASSLGVEEQYF
TRBV7-2	TRBD1	TRBJ1-1	-	TGTGCCAGCAGCATGACAGGGTCTCACACTGAAGCTTTCTTT	CASSMTGSHTEAFF
TRBV7-9	-	TRBJ1-6	-	TGTGCCAGCAGCTTAGGGATGGCGCACACTAATTCACCCCTCCACTTT	CASSLGMAHTNSPLHF
TRBV4-2	-	TRBJ2-3	once	TGTGCCAGCAGCCAAGGGACAGCTAGCACAGATACGCAGTATTTT	CASSQGTASTDTQYF
TRBV7-7	TRBD2	TRBJ2-1	-	TGTGCCAGCAGCTTAGGGACTAGCGGGAGCGGTGAGCAGTTCTTC	CASSLGTSGSGEQFF
TRBV10-3	-	TRBJ1-5	-	TGTGCCATCCAAGACTATAGCAATCAGCCCCAGCATTTT	CAIQDYSNQPQHF
TRBV6-5	-	TRBJ2-3	-	TGTGCCAGCAGACCGACTAGGGGCACAGATACGCAGTATTTT	CASRPTRGTDTQYF
TRBV2	-	TRBJ2-6	-	TGTGCCAGCAGTGTAACAATCTCTGGGGCCAACGTCCTGACTTTC	CASSVTISGANVLTF